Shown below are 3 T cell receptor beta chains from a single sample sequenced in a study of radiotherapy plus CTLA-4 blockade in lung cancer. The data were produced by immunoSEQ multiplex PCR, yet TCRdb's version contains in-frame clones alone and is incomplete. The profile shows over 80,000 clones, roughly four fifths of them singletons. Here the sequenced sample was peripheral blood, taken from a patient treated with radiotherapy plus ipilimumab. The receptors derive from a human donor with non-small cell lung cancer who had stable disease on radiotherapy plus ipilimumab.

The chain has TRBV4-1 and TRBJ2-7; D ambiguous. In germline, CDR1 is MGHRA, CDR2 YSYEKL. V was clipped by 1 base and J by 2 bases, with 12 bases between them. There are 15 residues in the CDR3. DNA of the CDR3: TGCGCCAGCAGCCAAGCGGACGGAGTTACCTACGAGCAGTACTTC. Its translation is CASSQADGVTYEQYF.

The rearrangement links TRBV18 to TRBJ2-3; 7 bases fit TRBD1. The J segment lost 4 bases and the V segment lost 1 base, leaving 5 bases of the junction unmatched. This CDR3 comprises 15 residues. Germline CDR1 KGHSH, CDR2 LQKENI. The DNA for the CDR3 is TGTGCCAGCTCACCACAGGGGGCCGGGGCAGATACGCAGTATTTT. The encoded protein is CASSPQGAGADTQYF.

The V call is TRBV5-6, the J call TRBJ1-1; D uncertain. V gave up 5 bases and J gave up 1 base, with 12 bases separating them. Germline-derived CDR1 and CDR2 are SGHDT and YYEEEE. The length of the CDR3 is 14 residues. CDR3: CASRSGRPNTEAFF. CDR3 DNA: TGTGCCAGCAGATCAGGACGACCGAACACTGAAGCTTTCTTT.